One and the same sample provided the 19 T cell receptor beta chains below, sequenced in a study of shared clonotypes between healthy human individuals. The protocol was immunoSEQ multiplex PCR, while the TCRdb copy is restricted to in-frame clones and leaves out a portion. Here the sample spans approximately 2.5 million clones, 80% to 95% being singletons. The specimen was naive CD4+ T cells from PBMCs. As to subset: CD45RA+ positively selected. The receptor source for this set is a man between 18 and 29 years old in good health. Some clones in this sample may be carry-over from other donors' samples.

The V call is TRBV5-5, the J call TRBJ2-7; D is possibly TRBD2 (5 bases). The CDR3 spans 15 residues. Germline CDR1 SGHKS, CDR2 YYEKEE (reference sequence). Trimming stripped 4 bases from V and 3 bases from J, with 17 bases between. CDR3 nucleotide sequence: TGTGCCAGCAGCGAGGGTCCTGATCACCTCTACGAGCAGTACTTC. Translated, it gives CASSEGPDHLYEQYF. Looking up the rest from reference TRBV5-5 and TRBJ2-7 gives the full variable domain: DAGVTQSPTHLIKTRGQQVTLRCSPISGHKSVSWYQQVLGQGPQFIFQYYEKEERGRGNFPDRFSARQFPNYSSELNVNALLLGDSALYLCASSEGPDHLYEQYFGPGTRLTVT.

CDR3 sequence: CASSPYSSGNTIYF. In DNA, the CDR3 is TGTGCCAGCAGCCCATACAGCTCTGGAAACACCATATATTTT. V and J are TRBV5-4 and TRBJ1-3; no clear D gene. The V and J ends lost 4 bases and 0 bases respectively, with 8 bases between them. This CDR3 has 14 residues. Germline V gene data show CDR1 as SGHNT and CDR2 as YYREEE (reference sequence). The full variable domain, with the rest looked up from reference TRBV5-4 and TRBJ1-3, is ETGVTQSPTHLIKTRGQQVTLRCSSQSGHNTVSWYQQALGQGPQFIFQYYREEENGRGNFPPRFSGLQFPNYSSELNVNALELDDSALYLCASSPYSSGNTIYFGEGSWLTVV.

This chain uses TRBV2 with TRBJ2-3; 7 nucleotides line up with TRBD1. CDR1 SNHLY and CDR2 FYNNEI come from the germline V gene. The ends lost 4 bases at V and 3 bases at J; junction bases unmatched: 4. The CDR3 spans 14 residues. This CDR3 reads CASSGQGETDTQYF. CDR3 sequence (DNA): TGTGCCAGCAGTGGACAGGGTGAAACAGATACGCAGTATTTT. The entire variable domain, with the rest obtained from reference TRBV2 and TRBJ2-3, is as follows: EPEVTQTPSHQVTQMGQEVILRCVPISNHLYFYWYRQILGQKVEFLVSFYNNEISEKSEIFDDQFSVERPDGSNFTLKIRSTKLEDSAMYFCASSGQGETDTQYFGPGTRLTVL.

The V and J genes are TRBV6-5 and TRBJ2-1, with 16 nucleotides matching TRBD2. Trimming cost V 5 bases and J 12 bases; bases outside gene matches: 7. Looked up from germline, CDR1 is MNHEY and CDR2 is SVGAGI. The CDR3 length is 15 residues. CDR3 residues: CASSQKGLAGGTQFF. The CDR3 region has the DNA TGTGCCAGCAGTCAAAAGGGACTAGCGGGAGGGACGCAGTTCTTC.

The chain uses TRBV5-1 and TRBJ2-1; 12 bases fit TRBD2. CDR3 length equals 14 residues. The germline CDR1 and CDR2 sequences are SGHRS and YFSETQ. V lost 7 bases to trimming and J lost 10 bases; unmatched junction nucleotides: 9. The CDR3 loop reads CASGLAGPLGEQFF. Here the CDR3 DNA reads TGCGCCAGCGGACTAGCGGGGCCCTTGGGGGAGCAGTTCTTC.

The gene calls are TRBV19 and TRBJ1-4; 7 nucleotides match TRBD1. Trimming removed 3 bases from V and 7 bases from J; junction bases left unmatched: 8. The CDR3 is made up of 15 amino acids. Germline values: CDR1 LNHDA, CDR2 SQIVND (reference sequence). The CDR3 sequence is CASSISRQGGEKLFF. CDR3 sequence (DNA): TGTGCCAGTAGTATCAGCCGACAGGGCGGTGAAAAACTGTTTTTT.

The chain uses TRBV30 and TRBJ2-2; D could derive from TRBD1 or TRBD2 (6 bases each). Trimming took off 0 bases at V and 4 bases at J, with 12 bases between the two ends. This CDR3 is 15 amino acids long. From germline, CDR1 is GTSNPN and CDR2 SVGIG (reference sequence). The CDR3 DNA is TGTGCCTGGAGTGTAGGGGGGACGAGCACCGGGGAGCTGTTTTTT. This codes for CAWSVGGTSTGELFF.

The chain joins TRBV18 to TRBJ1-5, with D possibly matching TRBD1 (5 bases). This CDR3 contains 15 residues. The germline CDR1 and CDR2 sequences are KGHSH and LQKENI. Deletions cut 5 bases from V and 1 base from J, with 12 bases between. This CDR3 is CASSIGAASNQPQHF. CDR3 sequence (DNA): TGTGCCAGCTCAATCGGGGCAGCCAGCAATCAGCCCCAGCATTTT.

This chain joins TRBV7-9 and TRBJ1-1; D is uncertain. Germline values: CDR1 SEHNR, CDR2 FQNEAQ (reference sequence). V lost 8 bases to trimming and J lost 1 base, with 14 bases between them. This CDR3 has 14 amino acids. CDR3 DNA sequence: TGTGCCAGCGCTATCTCCCCCGGGAACACTGAAGCTTTCTTT. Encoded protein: CASAISPGNTEAFF.

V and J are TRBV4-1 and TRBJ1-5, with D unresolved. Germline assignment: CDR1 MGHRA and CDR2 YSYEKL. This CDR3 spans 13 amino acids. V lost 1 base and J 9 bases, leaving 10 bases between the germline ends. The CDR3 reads CASSQVGSWPQHF. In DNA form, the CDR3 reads TGCGCCAGCAGCCAAGTTGGGAGTTGGCCCCAGCATTTT.

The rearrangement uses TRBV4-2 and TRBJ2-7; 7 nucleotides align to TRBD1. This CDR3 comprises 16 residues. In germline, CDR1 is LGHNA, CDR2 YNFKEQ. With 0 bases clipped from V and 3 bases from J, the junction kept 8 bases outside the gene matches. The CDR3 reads CASSQEAAGGFYEQYF. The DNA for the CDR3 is TGTGCCAGCAGCCAAGAGGCGGCAGGGGGTTTCTACGAGCAGTACTTC.

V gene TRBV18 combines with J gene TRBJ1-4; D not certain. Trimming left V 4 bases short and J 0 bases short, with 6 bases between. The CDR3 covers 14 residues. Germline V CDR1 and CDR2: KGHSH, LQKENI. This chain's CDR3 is CASSLTATNEKLFF. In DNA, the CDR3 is TGTGCCAGCTCACTTACGGCAACTAATGAAAAACTGTTTTTT.

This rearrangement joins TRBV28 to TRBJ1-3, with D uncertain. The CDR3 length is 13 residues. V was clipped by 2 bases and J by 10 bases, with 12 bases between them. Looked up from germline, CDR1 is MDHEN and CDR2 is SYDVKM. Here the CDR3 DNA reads TGTGCCAGCAGTTTAAGTGGGAAACAGACCATATATTTT. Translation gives CASSLSGKQTIYF.

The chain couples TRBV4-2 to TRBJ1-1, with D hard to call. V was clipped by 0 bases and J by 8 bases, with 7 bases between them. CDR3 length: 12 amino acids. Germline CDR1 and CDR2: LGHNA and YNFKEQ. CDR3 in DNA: TGTGCCAGCAGCCAAGATCTCTTCGAAGCTTTCTTT. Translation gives CASSQDLFEAFF.

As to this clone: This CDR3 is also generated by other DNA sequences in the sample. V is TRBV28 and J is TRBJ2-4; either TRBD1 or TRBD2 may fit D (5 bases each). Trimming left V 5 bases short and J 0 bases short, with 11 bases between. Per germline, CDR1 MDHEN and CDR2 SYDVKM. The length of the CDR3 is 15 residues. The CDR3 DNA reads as TGTGCCAGCAGTCAATTGGGGGTAGCCAAAAACATTCAGTACTTC. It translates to CASSQLGVAKNIQYF.

For the CDR3, the DNA is TGTGCCAGCAGTGCACACGCGACAGATACGCAGTATTTT. Translation gives CASSAHATDTQYF. The chain recombines TRBV25-1 with TRBJ2-3; D unclear. V was cut by 4 bases and J by 3 bases, with 8 bases left in between. Germline values: CDR1 MGHDK, CDR2 SYGVNS. The CDR3 loop spans 13 amino acids.

CDR3 coding DNA: TGTGCCAGCTCACCGTGGGGACTTATGGCCTACGAGCAGTACTTC. Translating gives CASSPWGLMAYEQYF. The genes are TRBV18 and TRBJ2-7; possibly TRBD2 for D (6 bases). Germline CDR1 and CDR2: KGHSH and LQKENI. The length of the CDR3 is 15 residues. V was clipped by 3 bases and J by 2 bases, with 14 bases between them.

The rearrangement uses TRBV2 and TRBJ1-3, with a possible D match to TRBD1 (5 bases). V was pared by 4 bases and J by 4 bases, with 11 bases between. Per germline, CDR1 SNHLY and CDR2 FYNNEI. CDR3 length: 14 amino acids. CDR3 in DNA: TGTGCCAGCAGTGCAGGGACGGAAGGAAACACCATATATTTT. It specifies CASSAGTEGNTIYF. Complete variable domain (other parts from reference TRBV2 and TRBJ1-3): EPEVTQTPSHQVTQMGQEVILRCVPISNHLYFYWYRQILGQKVEFLVSFYNNEISEKSEIFDDQFSVERPDGSNFTLKIRSTKLEDSAMYFCASSAGTEGNTIYFGEGSWLTVV.

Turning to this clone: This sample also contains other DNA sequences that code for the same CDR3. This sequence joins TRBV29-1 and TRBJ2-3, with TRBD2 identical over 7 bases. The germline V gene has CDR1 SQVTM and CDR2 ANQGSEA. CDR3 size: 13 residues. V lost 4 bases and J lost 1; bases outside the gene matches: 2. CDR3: CSVGLAGTDTQYF. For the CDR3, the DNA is TGCAGCGTTGGTCTAGCGGGCACAGATACGCAGTATTTT.